This paragraph reports one TCR beta chain. This record belongs to a study of beta chain features in type 1 diabetes. Overall study context: Examination covered over 85,000,000 sorted cells spanning all samples.

Isolated RNA was reverse transcribed in full, so expressed TCRB transcripts were sequenced. Sequencing was performed with immunoSEQ multiplex PCR; in TCRdb, only in-frame clones are kept and a portion is missing. The sample contains roughly 400,000 clones, roughly 14% of which appear only once. From germline, CDR1 is SGHAT and CDR2 FQNNGV. The V and J ends lost 5 bases and 4 bases respectively, with 17 bases between them. The CDR3 covers 15 residues. Sequenced: naive CD4+ T cells from blood. The chain recombines TRBV11-2 with TRBJ2-5, with unresolved D. The sequence was collected from a man aged 25-45 years in good health. As DNA, the CDR3 is TGTGCCAGCAGCCGACTCGGACGGTCGGGAGAGACCCAGTACTTC. It is translated as CASSRLGRSGETQYF.